This TCR beta chain is from a study of beta chain features in type 1 diabetes. Study-level results: The study found that naive, central memory and Treg TCRB repertoires appeared more similar in patients than in healthy donors. Lower insertion and higher deletion counts appeared at VDJ junctions in type 1 diabetes patients.

The sequenced template was cDNA made from the entire isolated RNA. The protocol was immunoSEQ multiplex PCR, while the TCRdb copy is restricted to in-frame clones and leaves out a portion. The sample holds about 320,000 clones; 14% are singletons and the top ten take about 6.7%. Germline CDR1 SGHRS, CDR2 YFSETQ. The length of the CDR3 is 16 residues. V lost 4 bases and J lost 5, with 19 bases in between. CD45RO/CCR7/CD25/CD127/CD95/CD27 separated CD4+ naive, central memory, regulatory and stem cell-like memory cells by sorting. In regard to this clone: Its antigen is still unknown.

The gene calls are TRBV5-1 and TRBJ2-1; the D gene could be TRBD1 or TRBD2 (6 bases each). The receptor was isolated from a man aged 25 to 40 in good health. The sequencing input was central memory CD4+ T cells from blood. The CDR3 protein is CASSPITGGFDNEQFF. The CDR3 coding sequence is TGCGCCAGCAGCCCCATCACCGGGGGCTTCGACAATGAGCAGTTCTTC.